This T cell receptor beta chain was obtained from a study of T cells in Graves' hyperthyroidism and ophthalmopathy. This clonotype was seen many times. CDR3 length: 18 amino acids. V shed 1 base and J 4 bases; nucleotides not matched to a gene: 10. Germline lookup yields CDR1 LGHDT and CDR2 YNNKEL (reference sequence). Patients with uncontrolled infections, other autoimmune diseases, pregnancy or lactation were excluded. The diagnoses drew upon clinical symptoms, serum thyroxine and TRAb, thyroid ultrasound and orbital computed tomography. More than 8 ml fresh peripheral blood yielded the PBMCs. Regions amplified from RNA transcripts were the TCR beta CDR3 regions. The HTBI primer set served for first-round RT-PCR of the TCR CDR3. TCRdb recomputed calls from the multiplex PCR reads with MiXCR, one row per CDR3 protein. The data contain some 560,000 distinct CDR3 sequences, roughly 14% of them singletons.

Sequenced sample: blood. This TCR came from a woman aged 25 to 39 with Graves' hyperthyroidism. This chain uses TRBV3-1 with TRBJ2-3; 11 bases are a match to TRBD2. Here the CDR3 DNA reads TGTGCCAGCAGCCAAGGTAGCGGGAGGGCCCTAGGTGCAGATACGCAGTATTTT. Translated: CASSQGSGRALGADTQYF.